This T cell receptor (beta chain) was found in a study of patients and donors after allogeneic stem cell transplantation. TCRdb re-derived calls from the RT-PCR reads in MiXCR, one entry per CDR3 protein. The sample holds roughly 880,000 distinct CDR3 sequences, roughly 18% seen once. This clonotype was counted only a few times. Unmatched junction bases numbered 7, after V lost 5 bases and J lost 5 bases. The germline CDR1 and CDR2 sequences are SGHRS and YFSETQ. This CDR3 is built from 14 residues. This receptor was obtained from a human donor who was either an allogeneic HSCT recipient or a stem cell or donor lymphocyte infusion donor (not recorded which). It is not recorded whose cells these are; they may come from a transplant donor. This rearrangement joins TRBV5-1 to TRBJ2-5, with 9 positions matching TRBD2. The source material was blood, either unsorted or a sorted T cell fraction (not recorded which). CDR3 residues: CASRPLAGSETQYF. CDR3 DNA sequence: TGCGCCAGCAGACCCCTAGCGGGGTCTGAGACCCAGTACTTC.